This T cell receptor (beta chain) originates from a study of blood T cell repertoires in COVID-19. Germline V gene data show CDR1 as SGHRS and CDR2 as YFSETQ. This CDR3 is built from 15 residues. The V segment lost 3 bases and the J segment 4 bases; nucleotides outside the gene matches: 6. Assay used: immunoSEQ multiplex PCR; TCRdb lists only in-frame clones, some missing. The sample consists of about 230,000 clones, 80% to 90% of them appearing once. This receptor was taken from a man older than 75 with acute or convalescent COVID-19. Sample: peripheral blood. The chain recombines TRBV5-1 with TRBJ2-2; TRBD1 matches 7 bases. CDR3 in amino acids: CASSSGTASTGELFF. CDR3 nucleotide sequence: TGCGCCAGCAGCTCCGGGACAGCGAGCACCGGGGAGCTGTTTTTT.